The T cell receptor (beta chain) under discussion was sequenced for a study of T cell responses to AZD1222 COVID-19 vaccine. Findings of the study overall: Two AZD1222 doses significantly raised spike-specific TCR breadth and depth over controls.

V lost 2 bases to trimming and J lost 3 bases; unmatched junction nucleotides: 9. The germline gives CDR1 SGHNT, CDR2 YYREEE (reference sequence). The CDR3 loop spans 17 amino acids. The repertoire was sequenced with immunoSEQ multiplex PCR; TCRdb's copy has only in-frame clones and lacks some. Altogether 100,000 to 150,000 clones are present, 75% to 90% being singletons, with the ten largest covering just under 4.5%. About this clone itself: No antigen is known for it.

Material: peripheral blood, obtained 28 days after the second AZD1222 dose. V and J are TRBV5-4 and TRBJ2-2, with 8 positions matching TRBD1. The source is an adult who received the AZD1222 COVID-19 vaccine. Written as DNA, the CDR3 is TGTGCCAGCAGCTTAGGGTCACAGGGGGTATACACCGGGGAGCTGTTTTTT. Translated: CASSLGSQGVYTGELFF. Looking up the rest from reference TRBV5-4 and TRBJ2-2 gives the full variable domain: ETGVTQSPTHLIKTRGQQVTLRCSSQSGHNTVSWYQQALGQGPQFIFQYYREEENGRGNFPPRFSGLQFPNYSSELNVNALELDDSALYLCASSLGSQGVYTGELFFGEGSRLTVL.